This section outlines one T cell receptor (beta chain) sequence together with its context. The antigen is not known. Germline CDR1 is MGHDK and CDR2 is SYGVNS. V lost 3 bases and J lost 3, with 17 bases in between. CDR3 length equals 16 residues. This sample was taken from a study of T cell repertoires in ileal Crohn's disease. Sequencing was performed with immunoSEQ multiplex PCR; in TCRdb, only in-frame clones are kept and a portion is missing. Here the sample spans 13,000 or so clones, roughly 80% being singletons. Sample time point: inflamed ileum from the surgical specimen. Study results and caveats: Compared with CD4 T cells, sorted CD8 cells carried more expanded clones.

The chain combines TRBV25-1 with TRBJ1-1; D call uncertain. The source of this sequence is an adult with Crohn's disease. The sequencing sample was made of ileal tissue. The CDR3 protein is CASSDVLGITDTEAFF. CDR3 DNA sequence: TGTGCCAGCAGTGATGTCCTCGGGATTACGGACACTGAAGCTTTCTTT.